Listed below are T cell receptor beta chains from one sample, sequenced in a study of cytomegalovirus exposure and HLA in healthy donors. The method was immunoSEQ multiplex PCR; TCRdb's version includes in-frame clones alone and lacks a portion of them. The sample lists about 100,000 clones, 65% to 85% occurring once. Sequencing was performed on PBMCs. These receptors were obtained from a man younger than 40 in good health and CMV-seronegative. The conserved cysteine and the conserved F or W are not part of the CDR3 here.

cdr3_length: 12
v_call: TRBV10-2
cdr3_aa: ASSSGQGSYEQY

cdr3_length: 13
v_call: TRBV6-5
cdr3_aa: ASSSSDSLNQPQH

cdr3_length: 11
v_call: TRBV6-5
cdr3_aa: ASRVGVQETQY

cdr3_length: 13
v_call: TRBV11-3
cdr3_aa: ASSPGGGGENIQY

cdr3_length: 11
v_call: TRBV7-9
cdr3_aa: ASSLAGGGGYT

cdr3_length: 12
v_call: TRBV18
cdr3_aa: ASSREDSRYGYT

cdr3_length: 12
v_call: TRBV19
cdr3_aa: ASTARRANYGYT

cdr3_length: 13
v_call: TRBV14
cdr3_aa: ASSQTSGRADEQY

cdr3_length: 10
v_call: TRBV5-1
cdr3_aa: ASSLQNYGYT

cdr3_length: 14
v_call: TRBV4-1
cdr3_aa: ASSHAGTPSNQPQH

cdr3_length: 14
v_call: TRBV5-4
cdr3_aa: ASSSRTGPAGETQY

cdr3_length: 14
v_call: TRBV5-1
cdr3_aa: ASSPYQRAGNNEQF

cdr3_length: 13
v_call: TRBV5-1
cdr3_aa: ASSLETGGPRTQY

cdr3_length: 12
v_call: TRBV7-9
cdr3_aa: ASSGQDGVGPQH

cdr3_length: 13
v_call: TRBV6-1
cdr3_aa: ASSDGSGDFHTQY

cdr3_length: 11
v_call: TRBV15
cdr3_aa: ATSRDTKETQY

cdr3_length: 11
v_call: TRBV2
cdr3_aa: ASSATGQQTQY

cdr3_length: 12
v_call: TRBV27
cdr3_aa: ASTDPGQGYGYT

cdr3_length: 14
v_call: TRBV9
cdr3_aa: ASSVGGEGSNYGYT

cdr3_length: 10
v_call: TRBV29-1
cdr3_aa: SVGTSVLEQY

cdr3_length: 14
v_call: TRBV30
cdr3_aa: AWSREKAGAGQPQH

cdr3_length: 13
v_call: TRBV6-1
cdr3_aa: ASSEASTGVSPLH

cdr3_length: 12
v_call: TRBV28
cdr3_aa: ASRLAPMGTEAF

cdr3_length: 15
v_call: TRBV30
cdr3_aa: AWRRGLAGEVWETQY

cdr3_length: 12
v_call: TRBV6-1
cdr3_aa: ASSDTVSNQPQH

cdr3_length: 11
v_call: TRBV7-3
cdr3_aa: ASSLQFYNEQF

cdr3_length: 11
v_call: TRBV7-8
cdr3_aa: ASSLVVWDTQY

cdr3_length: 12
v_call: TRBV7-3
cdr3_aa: ASSPGTGLNEQF

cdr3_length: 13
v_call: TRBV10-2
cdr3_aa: ASSLLAGGHNEQF

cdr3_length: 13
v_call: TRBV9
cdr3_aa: ASSVEIGTQHEQY

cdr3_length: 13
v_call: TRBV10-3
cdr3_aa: AIRGLAASTDTQY

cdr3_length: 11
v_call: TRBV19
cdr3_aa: ASKATGVNEQF

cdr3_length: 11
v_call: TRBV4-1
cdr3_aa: ASSGGSTDTQY

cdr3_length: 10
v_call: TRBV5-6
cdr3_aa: ASSLGLGELF

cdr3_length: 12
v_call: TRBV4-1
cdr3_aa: ASSQDGSAYEQY

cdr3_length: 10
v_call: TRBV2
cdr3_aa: ASSNGDQPQH

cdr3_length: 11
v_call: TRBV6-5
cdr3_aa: ASSMDRVREQF

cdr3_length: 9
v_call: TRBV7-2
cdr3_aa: ASSAHYEQY

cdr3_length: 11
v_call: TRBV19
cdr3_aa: ASSPGQGTEAF

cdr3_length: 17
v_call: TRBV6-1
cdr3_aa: ASSEAAPRTGWSGNTIY

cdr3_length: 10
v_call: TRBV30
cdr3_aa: AWSRTSDEQY